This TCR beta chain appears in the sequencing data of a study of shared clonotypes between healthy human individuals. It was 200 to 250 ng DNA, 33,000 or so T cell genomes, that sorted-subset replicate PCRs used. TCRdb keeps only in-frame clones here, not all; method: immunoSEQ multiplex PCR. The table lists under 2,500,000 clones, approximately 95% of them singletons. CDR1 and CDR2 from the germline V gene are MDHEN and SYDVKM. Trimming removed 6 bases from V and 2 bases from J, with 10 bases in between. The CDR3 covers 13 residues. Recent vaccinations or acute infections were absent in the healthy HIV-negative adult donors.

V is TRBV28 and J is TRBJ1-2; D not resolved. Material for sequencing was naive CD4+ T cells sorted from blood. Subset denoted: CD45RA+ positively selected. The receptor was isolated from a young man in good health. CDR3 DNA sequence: TGTGCCAGCAGACGACAAGACAACTATGGCTACACCTTC. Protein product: CASRRQDNYGYTF.